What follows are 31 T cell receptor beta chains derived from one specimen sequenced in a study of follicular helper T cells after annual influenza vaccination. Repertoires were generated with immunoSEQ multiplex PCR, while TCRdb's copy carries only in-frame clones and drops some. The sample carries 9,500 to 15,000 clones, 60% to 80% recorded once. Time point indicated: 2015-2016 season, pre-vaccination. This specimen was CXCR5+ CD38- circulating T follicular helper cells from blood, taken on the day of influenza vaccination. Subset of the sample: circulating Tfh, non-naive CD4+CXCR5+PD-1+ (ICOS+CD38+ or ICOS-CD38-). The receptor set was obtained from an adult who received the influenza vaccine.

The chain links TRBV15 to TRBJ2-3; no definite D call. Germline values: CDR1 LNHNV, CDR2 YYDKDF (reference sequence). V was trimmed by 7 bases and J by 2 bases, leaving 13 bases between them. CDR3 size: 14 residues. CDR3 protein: CATTRKKTTDTQYF. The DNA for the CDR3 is TGTGCCACCACGAGGAAAAAGACCACAGATACGCAGTATTTT.

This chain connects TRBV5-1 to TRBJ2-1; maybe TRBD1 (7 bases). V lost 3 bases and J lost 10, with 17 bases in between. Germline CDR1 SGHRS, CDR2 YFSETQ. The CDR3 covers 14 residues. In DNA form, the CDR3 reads TGCGCCAGCAGCTCGGGACAGAGAAGCGGGGAGCAGTTCTTC. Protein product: CASSSGQRSGEQFF.

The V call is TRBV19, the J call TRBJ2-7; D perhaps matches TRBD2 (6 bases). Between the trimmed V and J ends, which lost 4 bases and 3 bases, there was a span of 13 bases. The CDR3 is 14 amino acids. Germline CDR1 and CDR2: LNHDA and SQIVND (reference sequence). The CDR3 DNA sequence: TGTGCCAGTAGTACGAAGACGGGAGACTACGAGCAGTACTTC. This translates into CASSTKTGDYEQYF. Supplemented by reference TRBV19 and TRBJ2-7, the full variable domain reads DGGITQSPKYLFRKEGQNVTLSCEQNLNHDAMYWYRQDPGQGLRLIYYSQIVNDFQKGDIAEGYSVSREKKESFPLTVTSAQKNPTAFYLCASSTKTGDYEQYFGPGTRLTVT.

The CDR3 DNA is TGTGCCAGCAAAGCAGGCGGGGGGGGTTCCTACAATGAGCAGTTCTTC. Its protein product is CASKAGGGGSYNEQFF. V usage is TRBV28 and J usage is TRBJ2-1; 9 bases map to TRBD2. The junction had 8 bases not matched to a gene; V was cut back by 7 bases and J by 1 base. Per germline, CDR1 MDHEN and CDR2 SYDVKM. CDR3 size: 16 residues.

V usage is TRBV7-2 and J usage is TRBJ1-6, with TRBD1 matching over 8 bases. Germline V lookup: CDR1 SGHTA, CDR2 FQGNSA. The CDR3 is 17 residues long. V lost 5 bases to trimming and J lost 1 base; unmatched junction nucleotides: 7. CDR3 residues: CASSKSDRGSYNSPLHF. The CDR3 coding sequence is TGTGCCAGCAGCAAGAGCGACAGGGGATCCTATAATTCACCCCTCCACTTT.

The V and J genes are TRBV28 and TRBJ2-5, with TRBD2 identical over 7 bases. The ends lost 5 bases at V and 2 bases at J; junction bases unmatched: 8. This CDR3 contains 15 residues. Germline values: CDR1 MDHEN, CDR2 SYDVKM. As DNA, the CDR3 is TGTGCCAGCAGTCTAGAAGCGGGGCGGCAAGAGACCCAGTACTTC. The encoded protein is CASSLEAGRQETQYF.

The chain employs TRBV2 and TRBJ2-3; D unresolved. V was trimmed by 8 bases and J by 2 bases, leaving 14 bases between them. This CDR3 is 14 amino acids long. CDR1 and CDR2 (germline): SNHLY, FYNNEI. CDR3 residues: CASFSGLITDTQYF. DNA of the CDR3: TGTGCCAGCTTTTCGGGCCTCATCACAGATACGCAGTATTTT. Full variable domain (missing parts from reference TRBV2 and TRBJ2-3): EPEVTQTPSHQVTQMGQEVILRCVPISNHLYFYWYRQILGQKVEFLVSFYNNEISEKSEIFDDQFSVERPDGSNFTLKIRSTKLEDSAMYFCASFSGLITDTQYFGPGTRLTVL.

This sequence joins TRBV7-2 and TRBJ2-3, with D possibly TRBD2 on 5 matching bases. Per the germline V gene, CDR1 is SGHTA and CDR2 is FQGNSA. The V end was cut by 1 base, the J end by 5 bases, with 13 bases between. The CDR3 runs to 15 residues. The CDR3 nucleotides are TGTGCCAGCAGCTTAGGGCCTAGCAATCAAGATACGCAGTATTTT. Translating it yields CASSLGPSNQDTQYF.

Written as DNA, the CDR3 is TGCGCCAGCAGCCAAGATTTTGCAGGGCCCGGGGAGCTGTTTTTT. It codes for CASSQDFAGPGELFF. V usage is TRBV4-3 and J usage is TRBJ2-2; a possible D gene is TRBD1 (5 bases). V gave up 0 bases and J gave up 6 bases, with 11 bases separating them. CDR3 length: 15 residues. Germline lookup yields CDR1 LGHNA and CDR2 YSLEER.

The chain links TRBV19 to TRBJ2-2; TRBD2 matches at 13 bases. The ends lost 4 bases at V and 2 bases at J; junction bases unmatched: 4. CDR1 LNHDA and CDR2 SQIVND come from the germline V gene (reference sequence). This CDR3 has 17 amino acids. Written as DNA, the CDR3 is TGTGCCAGTAGTAAGACTAGCGGGGGGCAAAACACCGGGGAGCTGTTTTTT. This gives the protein CASSKTSGGQNTGELFF.

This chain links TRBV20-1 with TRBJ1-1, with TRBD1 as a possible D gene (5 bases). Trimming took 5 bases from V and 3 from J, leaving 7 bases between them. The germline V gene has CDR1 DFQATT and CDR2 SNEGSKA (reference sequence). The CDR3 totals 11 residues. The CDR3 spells CSAAGDTEAFF. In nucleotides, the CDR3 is TGCAGTGCTGCGGGGGACACTGAAGCTTTCTTT.

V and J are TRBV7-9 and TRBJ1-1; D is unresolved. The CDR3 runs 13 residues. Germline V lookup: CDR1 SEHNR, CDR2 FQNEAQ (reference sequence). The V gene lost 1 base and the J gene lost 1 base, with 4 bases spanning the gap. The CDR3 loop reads CASSLVQNTEAFF. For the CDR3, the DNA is TGTGCCAGCAGCTTAGTCCAGAACACTGAAGCTTTCTTT.

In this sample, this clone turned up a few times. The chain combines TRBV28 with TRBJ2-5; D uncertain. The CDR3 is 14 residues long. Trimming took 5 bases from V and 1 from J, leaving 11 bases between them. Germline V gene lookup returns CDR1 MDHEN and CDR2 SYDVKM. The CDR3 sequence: CASSPVWGQETQYF. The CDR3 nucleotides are TGTGCCAGCAGTCCCGTGTGGGGCCAAGAGACCCAGTACTTC.

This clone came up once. The CDR3 protein is CASSSRQSDTQYF. The CDR3 region has the DNA TGTGCCAGCAGCTCCCGACAGTCAGATACGCAGTATTTT. This chain links TRBV5-6 with TRBJ2-3, with D perhaps TRBD1 (5 bases). The CDR3 consists of 13 residues. The ends were cut back, 3 bases at V and 4 bases at J, with 9 bases in the middle. Germline V CDR1 and CDR2: SGHDT, YYEEEE. The full variable domain, rest sourced from reference TRBV5-6 and TRBJ2-3, is DAGVTQSPTHLIKTRGQQVTLRCSPKSGHDTVSWYQQALGQGPQFIFQYYEEEERQRGNFPDRFSGHQFPNYSSELNVNALLLGDSALYLCASSSRQSDTQYFGPGTRLTVL.

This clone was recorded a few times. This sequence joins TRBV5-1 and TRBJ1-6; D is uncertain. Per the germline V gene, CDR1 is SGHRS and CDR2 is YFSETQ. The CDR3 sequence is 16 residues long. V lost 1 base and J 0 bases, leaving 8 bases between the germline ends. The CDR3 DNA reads TGCGCCAGCAGCTTGACAGTGAGCTCCTATAATTCACCCCTCCACTTT. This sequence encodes CASSLTVSSYNSPLHF.

This CDR3 is CASSESSTGYLLDTQYF. CDR3 DNA: TGTGCCAGCAGTGAATCCTCGACAGGGTACTTGCTAGATACGCAGTATTTT. The chain couples TRBV6-1 to TRBJ2-3; TRBD1 aligns across 7 bases. Germline V gives CDR1 MNHNS, CDR2 SASEGT. V shed 2 bases and J 5 bases; nucleotides not matched to a gene: 13. The CDR3 runs 17 residues.

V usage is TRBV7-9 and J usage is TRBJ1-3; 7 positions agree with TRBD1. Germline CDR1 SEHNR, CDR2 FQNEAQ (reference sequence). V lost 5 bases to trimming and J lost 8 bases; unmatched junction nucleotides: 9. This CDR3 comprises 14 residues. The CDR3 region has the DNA TGTGCCAGCAGCATCGGACAGGCCAGGGACACCATATATTTT. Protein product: CASSIGQARDTIYF.

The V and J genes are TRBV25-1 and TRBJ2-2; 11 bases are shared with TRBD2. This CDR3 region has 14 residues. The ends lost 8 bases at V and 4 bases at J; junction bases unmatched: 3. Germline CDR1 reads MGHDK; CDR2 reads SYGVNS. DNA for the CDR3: TGTGCCAGCGGAGGACTAGCGGGCACCGGGGAGCTGTTTTTT. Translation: CASGGLAGTGELFF.

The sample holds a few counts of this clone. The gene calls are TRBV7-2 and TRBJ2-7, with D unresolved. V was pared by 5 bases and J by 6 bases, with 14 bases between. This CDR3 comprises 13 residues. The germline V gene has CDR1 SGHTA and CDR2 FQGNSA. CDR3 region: CASSPERPFEQYF. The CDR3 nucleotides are TGTGCCAGCAGCCCCGAGAGGCCTTTCGAGCAGTACTTC.

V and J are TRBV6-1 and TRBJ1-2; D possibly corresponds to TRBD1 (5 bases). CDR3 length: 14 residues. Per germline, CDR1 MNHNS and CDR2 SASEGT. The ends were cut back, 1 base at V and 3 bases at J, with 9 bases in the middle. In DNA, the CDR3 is TGTGCCAGCAGTGAAGGGCCGACAGACTATGGCTACACCTTC. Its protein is CASSEGPTDYGYTF.

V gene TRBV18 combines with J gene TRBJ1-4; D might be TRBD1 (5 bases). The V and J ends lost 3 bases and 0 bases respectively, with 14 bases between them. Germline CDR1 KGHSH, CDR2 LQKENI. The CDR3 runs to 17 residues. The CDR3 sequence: CASSPRGPTSTNEKLFF. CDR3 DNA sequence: TGTGCCAGCTCACCTCGGGGACCGACATCAACTAATGAAAAACTGTTTTTT. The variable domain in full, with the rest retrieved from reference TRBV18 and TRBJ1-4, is NAGVMQNPRHLVRRRGQEARLRCSPMKGHSHVYWYRQLPEEGLKFMVYLQKENIIDESGMPKERFSAEFPKEGPSILRIQQVVRGDSAAYFCASSPRGPTSTNEKLFFGSGTQLSVL.

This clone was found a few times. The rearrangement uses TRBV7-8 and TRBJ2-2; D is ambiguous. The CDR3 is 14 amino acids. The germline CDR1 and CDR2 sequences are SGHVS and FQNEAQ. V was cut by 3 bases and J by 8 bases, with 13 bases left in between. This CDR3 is CASSFLRDKGELFF. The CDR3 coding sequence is TGTGCCAGCAGCTTCCTGCGAGACAAGGGGGAGCTGTTTTTT.

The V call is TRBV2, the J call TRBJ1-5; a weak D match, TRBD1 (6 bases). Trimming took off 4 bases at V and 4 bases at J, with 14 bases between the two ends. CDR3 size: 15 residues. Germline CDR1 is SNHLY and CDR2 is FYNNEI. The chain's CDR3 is CASSVNRDKNQPQHF. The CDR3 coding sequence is TGTGCCAGCAGTGTGAACCGGGACAAAAATCAGCCCCAGCATTTT. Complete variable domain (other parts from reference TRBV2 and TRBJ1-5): EPEVTQTPSHQVTQMGQEVILRCVPISNHLYFYWYRQILGQKVEFLVSFYNNEISEKSEIFDDQFSVERPDGSNFTLKIRSTKLEDSAMYFCASSVNRDKNQPQHFGDGTRLSIL.

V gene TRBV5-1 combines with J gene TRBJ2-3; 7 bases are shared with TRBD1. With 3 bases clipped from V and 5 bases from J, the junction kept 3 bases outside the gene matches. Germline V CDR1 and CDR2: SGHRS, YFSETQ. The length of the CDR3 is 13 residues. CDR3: CASSSQGRDTQYF. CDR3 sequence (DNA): TGCGCCAGCAGCTCACAGGGGCGAGATACGCAGTATTTT.

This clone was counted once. The CDR3 region has the DNA TGTGCCAGCAGTGATCTTAGCAGGGGAAATGAGCAGTTCTTC. Encoded protein: CASSDLSRGNEQFF. This chain joins TRBV2 and TRBJ2-1; TRBD1 is a possible D gene (6 bases). CDR1 and CDR2 from the germline V gene are SNHLY and FYNNEI. The CDR3 is 14 residues long. Trimming stripped 3 bases from V and 7 bases from J, with 13 bases between.

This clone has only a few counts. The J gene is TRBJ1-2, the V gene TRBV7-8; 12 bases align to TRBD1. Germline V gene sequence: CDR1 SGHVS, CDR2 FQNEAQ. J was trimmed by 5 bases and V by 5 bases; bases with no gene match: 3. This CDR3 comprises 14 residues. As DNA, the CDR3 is TGTGCCAGCAGCCAGGGACAGGGGGCTTATGGCTACACCTTC. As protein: CASSQGQGAYGYTF.

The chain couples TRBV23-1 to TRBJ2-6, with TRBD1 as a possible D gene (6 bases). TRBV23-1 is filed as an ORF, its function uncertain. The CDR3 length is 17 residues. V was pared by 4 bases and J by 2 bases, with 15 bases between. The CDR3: CASSLAGVYPGANVLTF. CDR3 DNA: TGCGCCAGCAGTCTGGCAGGGGTCTATCCTGGGGCCAACGTCCTGACTTTC.

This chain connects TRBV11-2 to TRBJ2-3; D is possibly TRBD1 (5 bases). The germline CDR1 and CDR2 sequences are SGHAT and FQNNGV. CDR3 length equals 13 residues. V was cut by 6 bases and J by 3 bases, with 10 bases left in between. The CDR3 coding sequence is TGTGCCAGCAGTTTTCAGGGAACAGATACGCAGTATTTT. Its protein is CASSFQGTDTQYF.

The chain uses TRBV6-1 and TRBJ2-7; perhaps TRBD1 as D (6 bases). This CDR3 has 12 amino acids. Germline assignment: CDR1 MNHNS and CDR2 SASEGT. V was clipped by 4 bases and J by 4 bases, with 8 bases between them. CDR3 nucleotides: TGTGCCAGCAGTGCGCAGGGGTACGAGCAGTACTTC. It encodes CASSAQGYEQYF.

The CDR3 DNA follows: TGCGCCAGCAGCGCCCAACAGGGGGCGGACAGTGAAGCTTTCTTT. Translated, it gives CASSAQQGADSEAFF. V usage is TRBV5-1 and J usage is TRBJ1-1; 9 positions agree with TRBD1. Trimming removed 4 bases from V and 7 bases from J; junction bases left unmatched: 11. This CDR3 contains 15 residues. Germline assignment: CDR1 SGHRS and CDR2 YFSETQ.

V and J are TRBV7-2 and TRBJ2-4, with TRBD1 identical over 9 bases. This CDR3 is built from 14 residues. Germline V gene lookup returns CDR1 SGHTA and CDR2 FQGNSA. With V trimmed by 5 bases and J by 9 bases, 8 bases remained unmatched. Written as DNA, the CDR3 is TGTGCCAGCAGCCCCAGGACAGGGGATGTCATTCAGTACTTC. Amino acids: CASSPRTGDVIQYF. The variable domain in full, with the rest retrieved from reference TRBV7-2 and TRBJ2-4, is GAGVSQSPSNKVTEKGKDVELRCDPISGHTALYWYRQSLGQGLEFLIYFQGNSAPDKSGLPSDRFSAERTGGSVSTLTIQRTQQEDSAVYLCASSPRTGDVIQYFGAGTRLSVL.